The present T cell receptor (beta chain) was sequenced within a study of shared clonotypes between healthy human individuals. The CDR3 loop spans 11 amino acids. Germline loops: CDR1 MNHNY, CDR2 SVGAGI (reference sequence). TCRdb keeps only in-frame clones here, not all; method: immunoSEQ multiplex PCR. Altogether 1.4 million to 1.5 million clones are present, approximately 97% being singletons, with the ten largest covering roughly 1.2%. The specimen sequenced was naive CD4+ T cells sorted from blood. Subset defined: CD45RA+ positively selected. The TCR originated in a man aged 25 to 45 in good health. This rearrangement joins TRBV6-6 to TRBJ1-2; 9 bases align to TRBD1. CDR3 nucleotides: TGTGGGACAGGGGCTAACTATGGCTACACCTTC. This gives the protein CGTGANYGYTF.